The 31 T cell receptor beta chains reported below all come from one sample, sequenced in a study of graft-versus-host responses after intestinal transplantation. Their antigens remain unidentified. Only in-frame clones appear in the TCRdb table, and some are missing; sequencing was by immunoSEQ multiplex PCR. The sample records about 88,000 clones, 94% being singletons. The source was unstimulated CD4+ T cells sorted from spleen or lymph node cells, collected before transplant. The receptors were gathered from a human donor who was the organ donor for an intestinal transplant.

V and J are TRBV9 and TRBJ2-1; D gene unclear. This CDR3 is built from 15 residues. Germline CDR1 reads SGDLS; CDR2 reads YYNGEE. V lost 2 bases to trimming and J lost 5 bases, with 14 bases between them. CDR3 loop: CASSVEGILDNEQFF. The CDR3 nucleotides read TGTGCCAGCAGCGTGGAAGGGATACTCGACAATGAGCAGTTCTTC.

The rearrangement uses TRBV5-1 and TRBJ2-6; D could derive from TRBD1 or TRBD2 (5 bases each). CDR1 SGHRS and CDR2 YFSETQ come from the germline V gene. Trimming shortened V by 4 bases and J by 4 bases, and 24 bases separated the two germline ends. The CDR3 loop spans 19 amino acids. The CDR3 reads CASSQKEGIRVRGANVLTF. The CDR3 bases are TGCGCCAGCAGCCAAAAAGAGGGGATCAGGGTGCGAGGGGCCAACGTCCTGACTTTC.

The CDR3 loop reads CASKTGQGESYTF. As DNA, the CDR3 is TGTGCCAGCAAAACGGGACAGGGGGAAAGCTACACCTTC. The J gene is TRBJ1-2, the V gene TRBV27; 11 bases are shared with TRBD1. The CDR3 runs 13 residues. Germline lookup yields CDR1 MNHEY and CDR2 SMNVEV (reference sequence). V shed 7 bases and J 9 bases; nucleotides not matched to a gene: 7.

J is TRBJ1-2 and V is TRBV28, with D perhaps matching TRBD1 (5 bases). This CDR3 region has 14 residues. Germline V lookup: CDR1 MDHEN, CDR2 SYDVKM. The V and J ends lost 5 bases and 4 bases respectively, with 14 bases between them. CDR3 loop: CASSPPRQPYGYTF. The CDR3 nucleotides read TGTGCCAGCAGTCCCCCCCGACAGCCCTATGGCTACACCTTC.

The rearrangement uses TRBV5-4 and TRBJ1-1, with a weak D call TRBD1 (5 bases). Trimming cost V 0 bases and J 2 bases, with 14 bases left between them. The CDR3 sequence is 16 residues long. Germline assignment: CDR1 SGHNT and CDR2 YYREEE (reference sequence). Here the CDR3 DNA reads TGTGCCAGCAGCTTGGCCCTAGGGGCAGGCAACACTGAAGCTTTCTTT. It is translated as CASSLALGAGNTEAFF.

The rearrangement uses TRBV10-3 and TRBJ1-1; maybe TRBD1 (6 bases). The germline V gene has CDR1 ENHRY and CDR2 SYGVKD. The V end lost 10 bases, the J end lost 1 base, and 28 bases lay between the germline ends. The CDR3 contains 18 residues. The CDR3 DNA sequence: TGTGCCACCCTCAAGGAGACTTACAGGGTCGCGGGGAACACTGAAGCTTTCTTT. Translating it yields CATLKETYRVAGNTEAFF.

The rearrangement links TRBV2 to TRBJ1-4; TRBD1 aligns across 7 bases. CDR1 SNHLY and CDR2 FYNNEI come from the germline V gene. CDR3 length: 15 amino acids. V lost 7 bases and J lost 2; bases outside the gene matches: 7. The CDR3 is CASTPGTETNEKLFF. In nucleotides, the CDR3 is TGTGCCAGCACCCCCGGGACAGAGACTAATGAAAAACTGTTTTTT.

The J gene is TRBJ1-1, the V gene TRBV7-9; D is unclear. Between the trimmed V and J ends, which lost 5 bases and 6 bases, there was a span of 13 bases. The CDR3 is 13 amino acids. Germline V gene lookup returns CDR1 SEHNR and CDR2 FQNEAQ (reference sequence). The DNA of the CDR3 is TGTGCCAGCAGCAGCCCTGGGGTGTCTGAAGCTTTCTTT. Protein: CASSSPGVSEAFF.

CDR3 amino acids: CASMPRGGTEAFF. In DNA form, the CDR3 reads TGTGCCAGCATGCCCAGGGGAGGTACTGAAGCTTTCTTT. The rearrangement uses TRBV6-5 and TRBJ1-1; maybe TRBD1 (6 bases). Deletions cut 7 bases from V and 5 bases from J, with 14 bases between. CDR3 length equals 13 residues. Looked up from germline, CDR1 is MNHEY and CDR2 is SVGAGI.

V gene TRBV5-4 combines with J gene TRBJ2-7, with TRBD1 matching over 7 bases. Trimming removed 1 base from V and 2 bases from J; junction bases left unmatched: 3. From germline, CDR1 is SGHNT and CDR2 YYREEE (reference sequence). The length of the CDR3 is 14 residues. The CDR3 sequence is CASSLRQGTYEQYF. CDR3 nucleotide sequence: TGTGCCAGCAGCTTGAGACAGGGCACCTACGAGCAGTACTTC.

The sample holds one count of this clone. CDR3 region: CASSRTGQETQYF. CDR3 coding DNA: TGTGCCAGCAGCCGGACAGGTCAAGAGACCCAGTACTTC. The chain uses TRBV5-4 and TRBJ2-5, with 7 bases fitting TRBD1. Germline-derived CDR1 and CDR2 are SGHNT and YYREEE (reference sequence). The CDR3 totals 13 residues. V trimming: 4 bases; J trimming: 2 bases; junction bases outside the gene matches: 2.

The chain links TRBV9 to TRBJ1-3; D is perhaps TRBD1 (5 bases). The CDR3 spans 15 residues. Germline lookup yields CDR1 SGDLS and CDR2 YYNGEE. Trimming took 0 bases from V and 4 from J, leaving 11 bases between them. CDR3 nucleotides: TGTGCCAGCAGCGTAGGCGGGGACTCGGGAAACACCATATATTTT. Its protein is CASSVGGDSGNTIYF.

The V gene is TRBV2, the J gene TRBJ1-1, with TRBD1 matching over 8 bases. Germline loops: CDR1 SNHLY, CDR2 FYNNEI. Losses at the gene ends were 6 bases for V and 3 bases for J; bases not matched to a gene: 12. The CDR3 extends over 16 amino acids. CDR3 DNA sequence: TGTGCCAGCAGAAAGCAGGGGGCTTTCTCGTACACTGAAGCTTTCTTT. This gives the protein CASRKQGAFSYTEAFF.

The chain links TRBV10-2 to TRBJ2-5; no clear D. CDR3 length: 14 amino acids. Germline CDR1 and CDR2: WSHSY and SAAADI. V was cut by 4 bases and J by 0 bases, with 9 bases left in between. DNA for the CDR3: TGCGCCAGCAGTGTTTCAGGAAACCAAGAGACCCAGTACTTC. This encodes CASSVSGNQETQYF.

J is TRBJ1-1 and V is TRBV6-5; 7 bases map to TRBD1. The germline gives CDR1 MNHEY, CDR2 SVGAGI. With V trimmed by 6 bases and J by 0 bases, 7 bases remained unmatched. This CDR3 region has 15 residues. The CDR3 region has the DNA TGTGCCAGCAGCTTAGAGGGGGCGATGAACACTGAAGCTTTCTTT. Its translation: CASSLEGAMNTEAFF.

The chain recombines TRBV7-3 with TRBJ1-1; 8 nucleotides agree with TRBD1. The CDR3 consists of 15 residues. In germline, CDR1 is SGHTA, CDR2 FQGTGA. Trimming took 5 bases from V and 0 from J; bases not matched to a gene: 5. CDR3 bases: TGTGCCAGCAGCATAGGGACAGGCATGAACACTGAAGCTTTCTTT. It is translated as CASSIGTGMNTEAFF. Filled out from reference TRBV7-3 and TRBJ1-1, the complete variable domain reads GAGVSQTPSNKVTEKGKYVELRCDPISGHTALYWYRQSLGQGPEFLIYFQGTGAADDSGLPNDRFFAVRPEGSVSTLKIQRTERGDSAVYLCASSIGTGMNTEAFFGQGTRLTVV.

V usage is TRBV28 and J usage is TRBJ2-5; possibly TRBD2 for D (7 bases). The germline V gene encodes CDR1 MDHEN and CDR2 SYDVKM. The V end lost 8 bases, the J end lost 7 bases, and 23 bases lay between the germline ends. The CDR3 covers 15 residues. The CDR3 nucleotides read TGTGCCAGCTTAAATTCGGGGGGACACTGGGTGACCCAGTACTTC. This encodes CASLNSGGHWVTQYF.

The V and J genes are TRBV4-2 and TRBJ1-2, with D perhaps matching TRBD1 (5 bases). The V end was cut by 0 bases, the J end by 3 bases, with 11 bases between. Germline V gene data show CDR1 as LGHNA and CDR2 as YNFKEQ. There are 15 residues in the CDR3. The CDR3 region is CASSQDALGHYGYTF. The CDR3 bases are TGTGCCAGCAGCCAAGACGCTCTGGGGCACTATGGCTACACCTTC.

The chain joins TRBV7-9 to TRBJ2-4; 8 nucleotides match TRBD2. There are 16 residues in the CDR3. Trimming took 1 base from V and 3 from J; bases not matched to a gene: 5. Per the germline V gene, CDR1 is SEHNR and CDR2 is FQNEAQ (reference sequence). CDR3 region: CASSLGLAGFKNIQYF. DNA for the CDR3: TGTGCCAGCAGCTTAGGATTAGCGGGGTTCAAAAACATTCAGTACTTC. The full variable domain, rest sourced from reference TRBV7-9 and TRBJ2-4, is DTGVSQNPRHKITKRGQNVTFRCDPISEHNRLYWYRQTLGQGPEFLTYFQNEAQLEKSRLLSDRFSAERPKGSFSTLEIQRTEQGDSAMYLCASSLGLAGFKNIQYFGAGTRLSVL.

This clone was detected only once. The rearrangement uses TRBV10-3 and TRBJ2-7, with D possibly being TRBD1 or TRBD2 (5 bases each). CDR1 and CDR2 from the germline V gene are ENHRY and SYGVKD. Trimming took off 4 bases at V and 7 bases at J, with 11 bases between the two ends. This CDR3 region has 12 residues. The CDR3 sequence is CAISGGDREQYF. CDR3 nucleotides: TGTGCCATCAGTGGGGGAGACAGAGAGCAGTACTTC.

CDR3 sequence: CASSLKTGLGITDTQYF. For the CDR3, the DNA is TGTGCCAGCAGCTTGAAGACGGGCCTCGGAATCACAGATACGCAGTATTTT. The genes are TRBV5-4 and TRBJ2-3, with D unresolved. Per germline, CDR1 SGHNT and CDR2 YYREEE (reference sequence). The CDR3 extends over 17 amino acids. Deletions cut 1 base from V and 2 bases from J, with 17 bases between.

The chain carries TRBV9 and TRBJ2-7, with D tentatively TRBD1 or TRBD2 (5 bases each). The CDR3 runs 14 residues. Germline CDR1 reads SGDLS; CDR2 reads YYNGEE. V dropped 6 bases and J dropped 0 bases, with 13 bases sitting between them. The CDR3: CASTRDQTSYEQYF. The CDR3 DNA reads as TGTGCCAGCACCCGGGACCAAACCTCCTACGAGCAGTACTTC.

The CDR3 nucleotides are TGTGCCAGCAGTGATTACTCTTTAGGCGAGCAGTACTTC. Translated: CASSDYSLGEQYF. V usage is TRBV6-1 and J usage is TRBJ2-7; D uncertain. V was shortened by 3 bases and J by 6 bases, with 12 bases between the two germline ends. The V gene's germline CDR1 is MNHNS and CDR2 SASEGT. The CDR3 contains 13 residues.

The rearrangement links TRBV7-4 to TRBJ2-7; D remains unclear. The V end lost 2 bases, the J end lost 7 bases, and 18 bases lay between the germline ends. CDR1 is SGHVT, CDR2 SQSDAQ, per germline. This CDR3 comprises 15 residues. The CDR3 loop reads CASSLPPRSLGEQYF. The DNA for the CDR3 is TGTGCCAGCAGCTTACCCCCACGCAGCCTGGGGGAGCAGTACTTC.

The genes are TRBV5-1 and TRBJ2-3; D unresolved. This CDR3 contains 11 residues. The V gene lost 6 bases and the J gene lost 2 bases, with 4 bases spanning the gap. Germline CDR1 reads SGHRS; CDR2 reads YFSETQ. CDR3 DNA sequence: TGCGCCAGCACCAACACAGATACGCAGTATTTT. As protein: CASTNTDTQYF.

The genes are TRBV7-3 and TRBJ2-2; D may be TRBD2 (5 bases). This CDR3 comprises 12 residues. V was clipped by 2 bases and J by 8 bases, with 6 bases between them. Per germline, CDR1 SGHTA and CDR2 FQGTGA. This CDR3 is CASSLGSGELFF. The CDR3 DNA is TGTGCCAGCAGCTTAGGGAGTGGGGAGCTGTTTTTT.

The V gene is TRBV5-4, the J gene TRBJ2-3; TRBD1 matches 7 bases. The CDR3 contains 15 residues. The trim removed 0 bases at V and 2 bases at J, leaving 3 bases unmatched. Germline lookup yields CDR1 SGHNT and CDR2 YYREEE (reference sequence). Here the CDR3 DNA reads TGTGCCAGCAGCTTGGTGCAGGGGGTCACAGATACGCAGTATTTT. Protein sequence: CASSLVQGVTDTQYF. Variable domain in full (rest from reference TRBV5-4 and TRBJ2-3): ETGVTQSPTHLIKTRGQQVTLRCSSQSGHNTVSWYQQALGQGPQFIFQYYREEENGRGNFPPRFSGLQFPNYSSELNVNALELDDSALYLCASSLVQGVTDTQYFGPGTRLTVL.

The genes are TRBV28 and TRBJ2-4; TRBD1 agrees at 8 bases. V trimming: 4 bases; J trimming: 3 bases; junction bases outside the gene matches: 8. Germline V gene data show CDR1 as MDHEN and CDR2 as SYDVKM. This CDR3 comprises 16 residues. As DNA, the CDR3 is TGTGCCAGCAGTTCACAGGGGGGACGGGGCAAAAACATTCAGTACTTC. Residues: CASSSQGGRGKNIQYF. Variable domain in full (rest from reference TRBV28 and TRBJ2-4): DVKVTQSSRYLVKRTGEKVFLECVQDMDHENMFWYRQDPGLGLRLIYFSYDVKMKEKGDIPEGYSVSREKKERFSLILESASTNQTSMYLCASSSQGGRGKNIQYFGAGTRLSVL.

This clone was picked up one time. The chain recombines TRBV7-9 with TRBJ2-2; 7 nucleotides line up with TRBD2. This CDR3 comprises 13 residues. After removal of 10 bases from V and 6 bases from J, the junction contained 8 bases not matched to a gene. The germline V gene has CDR1 SEHNR and CDR2 FQNEAQ (reference sequence). The CDR3 bases are TGTGCCACCCCCGCGGGGGTAGCCGGGGAGCTGTTTTTT. This translates into CATPAGVAGELFF.

The V call is TRBV12-5, the J call TRBJ2-2; D may be TRBD1 (6 bases). The CDR3 runs to 14 residues. Germline CDR1 and CDR2: LGHNT and FRNRAP. V was pared by 3 bases and J by 7 bases, with 12 bases between. The CDR3 loop reads CASGFRGSSGELFF. DNA of the CDR3: TGTGCTAGTGGTTTCAGGGGTTCGAGCGGGGAGCTGTTTTTT.

V and J are TRBV11-2 and TRBJ2-3; D not certain. Trimming shortened V by 4 bases and J by 1 base, and 15 bases separated the two germline ends. The CDR3 contains 16 residues. Germline assignment: CDR1 SGHAT and CDR2 FQNNGV. CDR3: CASSYRVGAGTDTQYF. For the CDR3, the DNA is TGTGCCAGCAGCTACCGTGTTGGCGCGGGCACAGATACGCAGTATTTT.